This T cell receptor beta chain was profiled in a study of ipilimumab plus nivolumab after autologous stem cell transplantation. Study summary: Patients received a median of roughly five ipilimumab and about 8 nivolumab doses.

The germline V and J ends were trimmed by 5 bases and 8 bases, with 7 bases remaining between them. CDR1 is SGHTA and CDR2 is FQGNSA in the germline V gene. This CDR3 is 11 amino acids long. TCRdb's table, derived via immunoSEQ multiplex PCR, lists solely in-frame clones and lacks some. The data show roughly 20,000 clones, 70% to 80% seen once. Study-wide results and limits: TCR repertoire, Treg phenotype and gut microbiota reportedly support more study of this approach.

As for this clone: Its target is unknown.

Checkpoint therapy with ipilimumab 1 mg/kg began 14 to 28 days after transplant. Patients got 3 mg/kg IV nivolumab weeks 1, 4, 7, 10, then biweekly through week 26. The TCR was taken from a male donor with diffuse large B-cell lymphoma. The starting material was PBMCs, obtained in a trial of ipilimumab plus nivolumab as post-transplant consolidation. This chain links TRBV7-2 with TRBJ2-1; D call uncertain. The CDR3 nucleotides read TGTGCCAGCAGCCGCCAAGATGAGCAGTTCTTC. Protein: CASSRQDEQFF. Together with reference TRBV7-2 and TRBJ2-1, the CDR3 gives the full variable domain: GAGVSQSPSNKVTEKGKDVELRCDPISGHTALYWYRQSLGQGLEFLIYFQGNSAPDKSGLPSDRFSAERTGGSVSTLTIQRTQQEDSAVYLCASSRQDEQFFGPGTRLTVL.